Following are 8 T cell receptor beta chains from one sample sequenced in a study of T cell responses to AZD1222 COVID-19 vaccine. Data came from immunoSEQ multiplex PCR; TCRdb stores just in-frame clones and leaves some out. The sample contains around 150,000 clones, roughly 94% of which appear only once. Sample: peripheral blood, taken on day 0 of AZD1222 vaccination. The receptors derive from an adult in good health.

This chain joins TRBV7-9 and TRBJ1-6; D gene unclear. Deletions cut 4 bases from V and 0 bases from J, with 19 bases between. The CDR3 is 19 residues long. CDR1 is SEHNR and CDR2 is FQNEAQ in the germline V gene (reference sequence). CDR3 region: CASSSQVTEAVSYNSPLHF. The CDR3 DNA reads as TGTGCCAGCAGCTCCCAGGTAACGGAGGCGGTCTCCTATAATTCACCCCTCCACTTT.

The chain employs TRBV2 and TRBJ1-1; tentatively, D is TRBD1 (5 bases). This CDR3 has 13 amino acids. Germline V lookup: CDR1 SNHLY, CDR2 FYNNEI. V was trimmed by 4 bases and J by 5 bases, leaving 11 bases between them. This CDR3 reads CASSGGLGTEAFF. For the CDR3, the DNA is TGTGCCAGCAGTGGGGGGTTAGGGACTGAAGCTTTCTTT.

The chain uses TRBV9 and TRBJ2-7, with 10 nucleotides matching TRBD1. The CDR3 has 20 amino acids. Losses at the gene ends were 4 bases for V and 2 bases for J; bases not matched to a gene: 21. Germline CDR1 reads SGDLS; CDR2 reads YYNGEE. CDR3 nucleotides: TGTGCCAGCAGCCTTATCGACAGGGGGCGTGGGAGGTACACGGCCTACGAGCAGTACGTC. It translates to CASSLIDRGRGRYTAYEQYV.

The chain recombines TRBV5-1 with TRBJ1-2, with no clear D. The V gene lost 4 bases and the J gene lost 4 bases, with 17 bases spanning the gap. The CDR3 contains 15 residues. Germline CDR1 reads SGHRS; CDR2 reads YFSETQ. This CDR3 is CASSQSRRSPYGYTF. The CDR3 DNA is TGCGCCAGCAGCCAAAGCAGGCGCTCTCCCTATGGCTACACCTTC.

This clone was found once. The V and J genes are TRBV9 and TRBJ1-3; D remains unclear. The V and J ends lost 0 bases and 2 bases respectively, with 6 bases between them. This CDR3 region has 14 residues. The germline gives CDR1 SGDLS, CDR2 YYNGEE. CDR3 nucleotide sequence: TGTGCCAGCAGCGTAGAGATCACTGGAAACACCATATATTTT. Translated, it gives CASSVEITGNTIYF.

The rearrangement uses TRBV7-8 and TRBJ1-2, with unresolved D. V lost 5 bases, J lost 0 bases, and 19 bases lay in between. Germline lookup yields CDR1 SGHVS and CDR2 FQNEAQ. The length of the CDR3 is 17 residues. The CDR3 spells CASSRVDATLANYGYTF. CDR3 DNA: TGTGCCAGCAGCCGAGTGGACGCTACGTTAGCTAACTATGGCTACACCTTC. Combining the CDR3 with reference TRBV7-8 and TRBJ1-2 gives the whole variable domain GAGVSQSPRYKVAKRGQDVALRCDPISGHVSLFWYQQALGQGPEFLTYFQNEAQLDKSGLPSDRFFAERPEGSVSTLKIQRTQQEDSAVYLCASSRVDATLANYGYTFGSGTRLTVV.

The gene calls are TRBV4-3 and TRBJ2-1, with 11 bases that match TRBD2. V shed 0 bases and J 4 bases; nucleotides not matched to a gene: 14. Germline V gene lookup returns CDR1 LGHNA and CDR2 YSLEER. The CDR3 length is 20 residues. The CDR3 nucleotides read TGCGCCAGCAGCCAAGAGGTTACTAGCGGGAGCCGCCCCTCATACAATGAGCAGTTCTTC. It is translated as CASSQEVTSGSRPSYNEQFF.

The chain recombines TRBV28 with TRBJ1-1; D perhaps matches TRBD1 (5 bases). With 9 bases removed from V and 5 bases from J, the gap between germline ends came to 10 bases. The CDR3 extends over 11 amino acids. Germline V gives CDR1 MDHEN, CDR2 SYDVKM. CDR3 DNA: TGTGCCAGTGTGGGGGGAACTGAAGCTTTCTTT. This sequence encodes CASVGGTEAFF.